This TCR beta chain was captured by sequencing in a study of T-cell memory formation after mild COVID-19. This clonotype occurred a few times. Germline V gene data show CDR1 as SGDLS and CDR2 as YYNGEE. The CDR3 loop spans 13 amino acids. Deletions cut 1 base from V and 7 bases from J, with 8 bases between. Using its own MiXCR run on the 5' RACE reads, TCRdb lists one record per CDR3 protein. The table records 150,000 to 200,000 distinct CDR3 sequences, 30% to 35% of them present only once. The chain is built from TRBV9 and TRBJ2-2; D uncertain. Sequencing was carried out using PBMCs or a T cell subset sorted from them (not recorded which). This receptor was identified in an adult woman who had mild COVID-19 (a few samples of this study predate the infection). Cell type and time point are not known. The chain's CDR3 is CASSVWVDGELFF. The CDR3 nucleotides are TGTGCCAGCAGCGTATGGGTTGACGGGGAGCTGTTTTTT.